A single sample is the source of the 9 T cell receptor beta chains below, sequenced in a study of cytomegalovirus exposure and HLA in healthy donors. Use of 60 Vbeta and 13 Jbeta primers characterized the PCR. Measured with immunoSEQ multiplex PCR; TCRdb has only the in-frame clones, and not every one. The sample carries 150,000 to 200,000 clones, about four fifths recorded once. The specimen sequenced was PBMCs. These receptors were obtained from a young man in good health and CMV-seronegative.

The chain employs TRBV4-3 and TRBJ1-4, with 9 bases fitting TRBD1. The CDR3 contains 15 residues. The J segment lost 4 bases and the V segment lost 1 base, leaving 1 base of the junction unmatched. Germline-derived CDR1 and CDR2 are LGHNA and YSLEER. The CDR3 region is CASSQATGGNEKLFF. The CDR3 DNA reads as TGCGCCAGCAGCCAAGCGACAGGGGGTAATGAAAAACTGTTTTTT.

This chain connects TRBV7-9 to TRBJ2-2; a weak D match, TRBD1 (6 bases). Germline CDR1 reads SEHNR; CDR2 reads FQNEAQ (reference sequence). CDR3 length: 14 residues. With 5 bases removed from V and 2 bases from J, the gap between germline ends came to 9 bases. CDR3 sequence (DNA): TGTGCCAGCAGCGGGACACCCAACACCGGGGAGCTGTTTTTT. Residues: CASSGTPNTGELFF.

This chain joins TRBV10-3 and TRBJ2-5; possibly TRBD1 for D (6 bases). The germline V gene has CDR1 ENHRY and CDR2 SYGVKD. The CDR3 has 16 amino acids. The germline V and J ends were trimmed by 4 bases and 0 bases, with 15 bases remaining between them. The CDR3 DNA is TGTGCCATCAGTGCCCCCCAGGACAGCAACCAAGAGACCCAGTACTTC. Its translation: CAISAPQDSNQETQYF.

The CDR3 bases are TGCGCCAGCAGCCAAGGGGGCAGGGGGCGAACTGGGGCCAACGTCCTGACTTTC. It yields the protein CASSQGGRGRTGANVLTF. This chain connects TRBV4-1 to TRBJ2-6, with TRBD1 identical over 8 bases. Per the germline V gene, CDR1 is MGHRA and CDR2 is YSYEKL. V was clipped by 1 base and J by 2 bases; unmatched bases: 7. CDR3 size: 18 residues.

This clone occurred a few times. The chain combines TRBV6-6 with TRBJ1-1; 7 bases fit TRBD1. CDR3 size: 14 residues. V lost 2 bases, J lost 5 bases, and 5 bases stayed unmatched. Per the germline V gene, CDR1 is MNHNY and CDR2 is SVGAGI (reference sequence). The CDR3, as DNA: TGTGCCAGCAGTTACACAGGGGAAGCGACTGAAGCTTTCTTT. Protein product: CASSYTGEATEAFF.

The chain recombines TRBV4-3 with TRBJ2-1; 7 nucleotides match TRBD2. Looked up from germline, CDR1 is LGHNA and CDR2 is YSLEER. V shed 3 bases and J 0 bases; nucleotides not matched to a gene: 8. The CDR3 spans 17 residues. This chain's CDR3 is CASSQGRVGSSYNEQFF. DNA for the CDR3: TGCGCCAGCAGCCAGGGGAGGGTCGGGAGCTCCTACAATGAGCAGTTCTTC.

This chain connects TRBV28 to TRBJ2-7; 7 nucleotides align to TRBD1. V trimming: 6 bases; J trimming: 0 bases; junction bases outside the gene matches: 5. This CDR3 is built from 14 residues. Germline-derived CDR1 and CDR2 are MDHEN and SYDVKM. The chain's CDR3 is CASSRQGVSYEQYF. The CDR3 bases are TGTGCCAGCAGCCGGCAGGGGGTCTCCTACGAGCAGTACTTC.

This sequence joins TRBV2 and TRBJ2-1; a weak D match, TRBD2 (5 bases). CDR3 length: 16 residues. The V gene's germline CDR1 is SNHLY and CDR2 FYNNEI. The ends were cut back, 4 bases at V and 6 bases at J, with 19 bases in the middle. CDR3 protein: CASSGPGPPEVNEQFF. In nucleotides, the CDR3 is TGTGCCAGCAGTGGACCGGGCCCCCCGGAGGTCAATGAGCAGTTCTTC. Full variable domain (rest looked up from reference TRBV2 and TRBJ2-1): EPEVTQTPSHQVTQMGQEVILRCVPISNHLYFYWYRQILGQKVEFLVSFYNNEISEKSEIFDDQFSVERPDGSNFTLKIRSTKLEDSAMYFCASSGPGPPEVNEQFFGPGTRLTVL.

V usage is TRBV9 and J usage is TRBJ1-6; TRBD1 matches 8 bases. J was trimmed by 8 bases and V by 0 bases; bases with no gene match: 16. Germline CDR1 is SGDLS and CDR2 is YYNGEE. The CDR3 runs to 19 residues. This CDR3 reads CASSVVPAVQGAGDSPLHF. The CDR3 region has the DNA TGTGCCAGCAGCGTAGTGCCAGCGGTGCAGGGGGCAGGGGATTCACCCCTCCACTTT. The full variable domain, in which reference TRBV9 and TRBJ1-6 provide the parts outside the CDR3, is DSGVTQTPKHLITATGQRVTLRCSPRSGDLSVYWYQQSLDQGLQFLIQYYNGEERAKGNILERFSAQQFPDLHSELNLSSLELGDSALYFCASSVVPAVQGAGDSPLHFGNGTRLTVT.